These T cell receptor beta chains were read from a single sample in a study of blood T cell repertoires in COVID-19. Libraries were prepared by immunoSEQ multiplex PCR; TCRdb keeps only in-frame clonotypes and omits some of them. The sample consists of a few hundred thousand clones, 90% to 95% of them appearing once. The specimen was PBMCs or T cells enriched from blood (not recorded which). The receptors stem from a woman aged 35 to 49 who had been exposed to COVID-19. Each CDR3 is given with its conserved first and last residue. The order of the fields is D gene, V gene, J gene, clone size, CDR3 DNA, CDR3 protein. A D gene is named only where the DNA matches it firmly. The size field is filled for only some rows; it gives once, few, many or a size class.

D gene: .; V gene: TRBV7-2; J gene: TRBJ1-1; clone size: .; CDR3 DNA: TGTGCCAGCAGCTCCCAGATGAACACTGAAGCTTTCTTT; CDR3 protein: CASSSQMNTEAFF
D gene: TRBD1; V gene: TRBV27; J gene: TRBJ1-2; clone size: .; CDR3 DNA: TGTGCCAGCAGTCGGGACAGAGCCTTGTATGGCTACACCTTC; CDR3 protein: CASSRDRALYGYTF
D gene: .; V gene: TRBV7-9; J gene: TRBJ2-3; clone size: .; CDR3 DNA: TGTGCCAGCAGGGTGGGGGGTAGCACAGATACGCAGTATTTT; CDR3 protein: CASRVGGSTDTQYF
D gene: TRBD2; V gene: TRBV29-1; J gene: TRBJ2-7; clone size: once; CDR3 DNA: TGCAGCGCAGTGGAAGTAGCGGGCACATCCTACGAGCAGTACTTC; CDR3 protein: CSAVEVAGTSYEQYF
D gene: .; V gene: TRBV5-1; J gene: TRBJ1-4; clone size: .; CDR3 DNA: TGCGCCAGCAGCTTACAAGCAACTAATGAAAAACTGTTTTTT; CDR3 protein: CASSLQATNEKLFF
D gene: TRBD1; V gene: TRBV6-5; J gene: TRBJ2-7; clone size: .; CDR3 DNA: TGTGCCAGCACTGGGACAGCTAGTAACTACGAGCAGTACTTC; CDR3 protein: CASTGTASNYEQYF
D gene: TRBD2; V gene: TRBV20-1; J gene: TRBJ2-4; clone size: .; CDR3 DNA: TGCAGTGCTAGTTCTGCTAGCGGGAGGTCCGCCAAAAACATTCAGTACTTC; CDR3 protein: CSASSASGRSAKNIQYF
D gene: TRBD1; V gene: TRBV9; J gene: TRBJ1-4; clone size: .; CDR3 DNA: TGTGCCAGCAGCGGAGGGACAGGGTATGAAAAACTGTTTTTT; CDR3 protein: CASSGGTGYEKLFF
D gene: TRBD2; V gene: TRBV6-1; J gene: TRBJ2-1; clone size: .; CDR3 DNA: TGTGCCAGCAGTGAATTCGCCGGGACTAGCCTTTACAATGAGCAGTTCTTC; CDR3 protein: CASSEFAGTSLYNEQFF
D gene: TRBD1; V gene: TRBV6-5; J gene: TRBJ1-4; clone size: .; CDR3 DNA: TGTGCCACCGGACAGGGTTCCTCAACTAATGAAAAACTGTTTTTT; CDR3 protein: CATGQGSSTNEKLFF
D gene: .; V gene: TRBV7-2; J gene: TRBJ1-2; clone size: .; CDR3 DNA: TGTGCCAGCAGCCTCCATGCGGAAATCAACTATGGCTACACCTTC; CDR3 protein: CASSLHAEINYGYTF
D gene: .; V gene: TRBV30; J gene: TRBJ1-2; clone size: .; CDR3 DNA: TGTGCCTACACAAGGGAGGGGCGCGACTATGGCTACACCTTC; CDR3 protein: CAYTREGRDYGYTF
D gene: TRBD1; V gene: TRBV20-1; J gene: TRBJ2-1; clone size: .; CDR3 DNA: TGCAGTGCTAGTGGGCAGGGGGTTAAGAGCTCCTACAATGAGCAGTTCTTC; CDR3 protein: CSASGQGVKSSYNEQFF
D gene: TRBD1; V gene: TRBV12-5; J gene: TRBJ1-4; clone size: .; CDR3 DNA: TGTGCTAGTGGTTTGGTACCCCCGACAGGGGGCAGAAATGAAAAACTGTTTTTT; CDR3 protein: CASGLVPPTGGRNEKLFF
D gene: TRBD1; V gene: TRBV6-1; J gene: TRBJ1-5; clone size: .; CDR3 DNA: TGTGCCAGCAGTGACCCTACAGGGGGCGGCAATCAGCCCCAGCATTTT; CDR3 protein: CASSDPTGGGNQPQHF
D gene: .; V gene: TRBV2; J gene: TRBJ1-5; clone size: .; CDR3 DNA: TGTGCCAGCAGGGGGTCAGGGGGCAATCAGCCCCAGCATTTT; CDR3 protein: CASRGSGGNQPQHF
D gene: .; V gene: TRBV25-1; J gene: TRBJ1-2; clone size: .; CDR3 DNA: TGTGCCAGCAGTGAACCATTGGGGAGAACAGGGAAATATGGCTACACCTTC; CDR3 protein: CASSEPLGRTGKYGYTF
D gene: .; V gene: TRBV5-1; J gene: TRBJ2-3; clone size: .; CDR3 DNA: TGCGCCAGCAGCGGGGGTAGGGGGATAACAGATACGCAGTATTTT; CDR3 protein: CASSGGRGITDTQYF
D gene: TRBD2; V gene: TRBV9; J gene: TRBJ2-3; clone size: .; CDR3 DNA: TGTGCCAGCAGCGGCGATAGCGGGATAGCGAGCACAGATACGCAGTATTTT; CDR3 protein: CASSGDSGIASTDTQYF
D gene: TRBD1; V gene: TRBV18; J gene: TRBJ1-4; clone size: .; CDR3 DNA: TGTGCCAGCTCACCCGACAGGGGACTTAATGAAAAACTGTTTTTT; CDR3 protein: CASSPDRGLNEKLFF
D gene: TRBD1; V gene: TRBV20-1; J gene: TRBJ1-2; clone size: .; CDR3 DNA: TGCAGTGCTAGTGACAGGGGAAGCTATGGCTACACCTTC; CDR3 protein: CSASDRGSYGYTF
D gene: TRBD1; V gene: TRBV23-1; J gene: TRBJ1-5; clone size: .; CDR3 DNA: TGCGCCAGCAGTCAATTCGACAGGGAGCACAGTCAGCCCCAGCATTTT; CDR3 protein: CASSQFDREHSQPQHF
D gene: .; V gene: TRBV11-2; J gene: TRBJ2-5; clone size: .; CDR3 DNA: TGTGCCAGCAGCCCAGTCCGAGAGACCCAGTACTTC; CDR3 protein: CASSPVRETQYF
D gene: TRBD2; V gene: TRBV3-1/TRBV3-2; J gene: TRBJ2-1; clone size: .; CDR3 DNA: TGTGCCAGCAGCCACGAGCGGGGTAGATTGGGGCACAATGAGCAGTTCTTC; CDR3 protein: CASSHERGRLGHNEQFF
D gene: TRBD1; V gene: TRBV5-5; J gene: TRBJ1-1; clone size: .; CDR3 DNA: TGTGCCAGCAGCTTCAGGGGGAACCGGAACACTGAAGCTTTCTTT; CDR3 protein: CASSFRGNRNTEAFF
D gene: .; V gene: TRBV5-1; J gene: TRBJ1-2; clone size: once; CDR3 DNA: TGCGCCAGCAGCCTAGGGGAAGGCCTCTATGGCTACACCTTC; CDR3 protein: CASSLGEGLYGYTF
D gene: .; V gene: TRBV5-1; J gene: TRBJ1-2; clone size: .; CDR3 DNA: TGCGCCAGCAGCTTGGCAGGAGGGGAAGGCGGCTACACCTTC; CDR3 protein: CASSLAGGEGGYTF
D gene: TRBD1; V gene: TRBV5-1; J gene: TRBJ2-1; clone size: .; CDR3 DNA: TGCGCCAGCAGCTCTCATGGACAGGGGGCCATCAATGAGCAGTTCTTC; CDR3 protein: CASSSHGQGAINEQFF
D gene: TRBD1; V gene: TRBV6-1; J gene: TRBJ1-1; clone size: .; CDR3 DNA: TGTGCCAGCTGTGAGGACAGGTTTACTCTCCCGGACGCTGAAGCTTTCTTT; CDR3 protein: CASCEDRFTLPDAEAFF
D gene: .; V gene: TRBV19; J gene: TRBJ2-5; clone size: .; CDR3 DNA: TGTGCCAGTAGTATAGATTCGGTTTCGGAGACCCAGTACTTC; CDR3 protein: CASSIDSVSETQYF
D gene: TRBD1; V gene: TRBV30; J gene: TRBJ1-2; clone size: .; CDR3 DNA: TGTGCCTGGACGTACGGGACAGGGCTTTATGGCTACACCTTC; CDR3 protein: CAWTYGTGLYGYTF
D gene: TRBD1; V gene: TRBV19; J gene: TRBJ1-5; clone size: .; CDR3 DNA: TGTGCCAGTCAGGGACAGGCATTGAGTCAGCCCCAGCATTTT; CDR3 protein: CASQGQALSQPQHF
D gene: .; V gene: TRBV25-1; J gene: TRBJ1-2; clone size: .; CDR3 DNA: TGTGCCAGCAGTGATAGGGCGGGGGGATACTATGGCTACACCTTC; CDR3 protein: CASSDRAGGYYGYTF
D gene: .; V gene: TRBV9; J gene: TRBJ1-6; clone size: .; CDR3 DNA: TGTGCCAGCAGCGCGACAGTGACTAATTCACCCCTCCACTTT; CDR3 protein: CASSATVTNSPLHF
D gene: .; V gene: TRBV19; J gene: TRBJ1-2; clone size: .; CDR3 DNA: TGTGCCAGTAGTATGGGGCAGGGGAGTGGCTACACCTTC; CDR3 protein: CASSMGQGSGYTF
D gene: TRBD1; V gene: TRBV5-1; J gene: TRBJ1-1; clone size: once; CDR3 DNA: TGCGCCAGCAGCCCTGGGACAGGGGATAACACTGAAGCTTTCTTT; CDR3 protein: CASSPGTGDNTEAFF
D gene: TRBD2; V gene: TRBV6-5; J gene: TRBJ2-1; clone size: .; CDR3 DNA: TGTGCCAGCAGAACGACTAGCGGGAGAGCTGGAGAGCAGTTCTTC; CDR3 protein: CASRTTSGRAGEQFF
D gene: TRBD2; V gene: TRBV7-3; J gene: TRBJ2-1; clone size: once; CDR3 DNA: TGTGCCAGCAGCCTCGGACTAGCTCTGTCCTACAATGAGCAGTTCTTC; CDR3 protein: CASSLGLALSYNEQFF
D gene: .; V gene: TRBV27; J gene: TRBJ2-7; clone size: once; CDR3 DNA: TGTGCCAGCAGTTTATTGAGGAGGGGTAGCGAGCGGCCTAGGGACGAGCAGTACTTC; CDR3 protein: CASSLLRRGSERPRDEQYF
D gene: TRBD2; V gene: TRBV2; J gene: TRBJ2-1; clone size: .; CDR3 DNA: TGTGCCAGCAGTGATACGGCTAGCGGGAGCTGGTTGCAGTTCTTC; CDR3 protein: CASSDTASGSWLQFF
D gene: .; V gene: TRBV29-1; J gene: TRBJ1-5; clone size: .; CDR3 DNA: TGCAGCGTCCGGGAGGGCAATCAGCCCCAGCATTTT; CDR3 protein: CSVREGNQPQHF
D gene: .; V gene: TRBV27; J gene: TRBJ1-3; clone size: .; CDR3 DNA: TGTGCCAGCAGTTTATCGGGACCCGGGGAGGGACTCGCTGGAAACACCATATATTTT; CDR3 protein: CASSLSGPGEGLAGNTIYF
D gene: .; V gene: TRBV30; J gene: TRBJ1-2; clone size: .; CDR3 DNA: TGTGCCTGGACCCTTTGGGCCATCCGGGGCTATGGCTACACCTTC; CDR3 protein: CAWTLWAIRGYGYTF
D gene: TRBD2; V gene: TRBV2; J gene: TRBJ2-7; clone size: .; CDR3 DNA: TGTGCCAGTGAGATGGGACTAGTTATCCGCCGCTACGAGCAGTACTTC; CDR3 protein: CASEMGLVIRRYEQYF
D gene: .; V gene: TRBV9; J gene: TRBJ1-1; clone size: .; CDR3 DNA: TGTGCCAGCAGCGTAGTAGGGGGGGTTACTGAAGCTTTCTTT; CDR3 protein: CASSVVGGVTEAFF
D gene: TRBD1; V gene: TRBV29-1; J gene: TRBJ2-3; clone size: .; CDR3 DNA: TGCAGCGTTGCCCCACAGGGGAAAAGCACAGATACGCAGTATTTT; CDR3 protein: CSVAPQGKSTDTQYF
D gene: .; V gene: TRBV19; J gene: TRBJ2-6; clone size: .; CDR3 DNA: TGTGCCAGTAGTATAGCTACCGGTGGTGGGGCCAACGTCCTGACTTTC; CDR3 protein: CASSIATGGGANVLTF
D gene: .; V gene: TRBV7-9; J gene: TRBJ1-2; clone size: .; CDR3 DNA: TGTGCCAGCAGGGCAGGGCCGCTGGACGGCTACACCTTC; CDR3 protein: CASRAGPLDGYTF
D gene: TRBD2; V gene: TRBV7-3; J gene: TRBJ2-7; clone size: .; CDR3 DNA: TGTGCCAGCAGCTCAAATAGCGGGGCCACCTACGAGCAGTACTTC; CDR3 protein: CASSSNSGATYEQYF
D gene: TRBD1; V gene: TRBV7-2; J gene: TRBJ2-7; clone size: .; CDR3 DNA: TGTGCCAGCAGCTTAAATGCGCCGCCAGGGGGCCTCTACGAGCAGTACTTC; CDR3 protein: CASSLNAPPGGLYEQYF
D gene: TRBD2; V gene: TRBV6-1; J gene: TRBJ2-1; clone size: .; CDR3 DNA: TGTGCCAGCAGTGGGCCGACTAGCGGGAAAGCCTACAATGAGCAGTTCTTC; CDR3 protein: CASSGPTSGKAYNEQFF
D gene: TRBD2; V gene: TRBV10-3; J gene: TRBJ2-1; clone size: .; CDR3 DNA: TGTGCCATCAGTGAGTTACTTCGGGGGGGTTCCTACAATGAGCAGTTCTTC; CDR3 protein: CAISELLRGGSYNEQFF